Each of the 30 T cell receptor beta chains below was sequenced from the same sample in a study of T cell clones after liver transplantation. Clones were read by immunoSEQ multiplex PCR, and TCRdb kept only the in-frame ones, dropping some. The table has about 51,000 clones, 80% to 90% seen once; the top ten hold approximately 15%. The sample in question was CD8+ T cells from blood, obtained 12 months after liver transplant. These receptors were obtained from a human patient who received a liver transplant. T cells may partly derive from the graft donor.

This chain links TRBV7-9 with TRBJ2-7, with 9 positions matching TRBD2. CDR1 and CDR2 (germline): SEHNR, FQNEAQ (reference sequence). The CDR3 extends over 16 amino acids. V gave up 3 bases and J gave up 2 bases; unmatched junction bases: 8. CDR3 amino acids: CASSFDLTSGAYEQYF. The DNA for the CDR3 is TGTGCCAGCAGCTTCGACCTGACTAGCGGAGCCTACGAGCAGTACTTC.

The chain is built from TRBV6-1 and TRBJ1-1; 7 bases are shared with TRBD1. The V gene end was trimmed by 2 bases and the J gene end by 1 base; junction bases not matched to a gene: 10. In germline, CDR1 is MNHNS, CDR2 SASEGT. CDR3 length: 17 residues. The CDR3 protein is CASSEFPQGEGNTEAFF. The CDR3 DNA is TGTGCCAGCAGTGAATTCCCCCAGGGGGAAGGGAACACTGAAGCTTTCTTT.

The chain joins TRBV6-1 to TRBJ1-5; D possibly corresponds to TRBD1 (5 bases). The length of the CDR3 is 14 residues. With 7 bases removed from V and 1 base from J, the gap between germline ends came to 11 bases. Germline CDR1 is MNHNS and CDR2 is SASEGT. In DNA form, the CDR3 reads TGTGCCAGCACCCCGGACACGAGCAATCAGCCCCAGCATTTT. Protein: CASTPDTSNQPQHF.

The count of this clone is one. The chain carries TRBV6-4 and TRBJ2-7; TRBD1 might be the D (5 bases). Germline V CDR1 and CDR2: MRHNA, SNTAGT. The CDR3 contains 15 residues. Trimming cost V 1 base and J 3 bases, with 13 bases left between them. The CDR3 is CASSDCQGKVYEQYF. The CDR3 nucleotides are TGTGCCAGCAGTGACTGCCAGGGTAAGGTCTACGAGCAGTACTTC.

The chain carries TRBV19 and TRBJ2-7; D is unresolved. Trimming cost V 1 base and J 3 bases, with 10 bases left between them. Germline V gene sequence: CDR1 LNHDA, CDR2 SQIVND (reference sequence). This CDR3 comprises 14 residues. In nucleotides, the CDR3 is TGTGCCAGTAGTATAGCCGGCAGTTACTACGAGCAGTACTTC. This sequence encodes CASSIAGSYYEQYF.

This clone has only a few counts. The chain recombines TRBV5-1 with TRBJ2-7; TRBD1 matches at 12 bases. CDR1 SGHRS and CDR2 YFSETQ come from the germline V gene. The CDR3 sequence is 15 residues long. V shed 5 bases and J 0 bases; nucleotides not matched to a gene: 3. CDR3 sequence reads: CASRWDRGHSYEQYF. CDR3 in DNA: TGCGCCAGCAGGTGGGACAGGGGGCACTCCTACGAGCAGTACTTC. The variable domain in full, with the rest retrieved from reference TRBV5-1 and TRBJ2-7, is KAGVTQTPRYLIKTRGQQVTLSCSPISGHRSVSWYQQTPGQGLQFLFEYFSETQRNKGNFPGRFSGRQFSNSRSEMNVSTLELGDSALYLCASRWDRGHSYEQYFGPGTRLTVT.

The rearrangement links TRBV27 to TRBJ2-6; D is ambiguous. V was pared by 4 bases and J by 2 bases, with 6 bases between. This CDR3 is built from 14 residues. The germline V gene has CDR1 MNHEY and CDR2 SMNVEV (reference sequence). This chain's CDR3 is CASSSDAGANVLTF. CDR3 bases: TGTGCCAGCAGTTCCGACGCTGGGGCCAACGTCCTGACTTTC. Full variable domain (outside the CDR3, taken from reference TRBV27 and TRBJ2-6): EAQVTQNPRYLITVTGKKLTVTCSQNMNHEYMSWYRQDPGLGLRQIYYSMNVEVTDKGDVPEGYKVSRKEKRNFPLILESPSPNQTSLYFCASSSDAGANVLTFGAGSRLTVL.

This clone was observed a single time. The chain couples TRBV11-2 to TRBJ2-1; no firm D call. Germline V CDR1 and CDR2: SGHAT, FQNNGV. The V end lost 0 bases, the J end lost 7 bases, and 4 bases lay between the germline ends. This CDR3 is 12 amino acids long. The CDR3 spells CASSLDKNEQFF. The CDR3 nucleotides read TGTGCCAGCAGCTTAGATAAGAATGAGCAGTTCTTC.

V usage is TRBV4-3 and J usage is TRBJ1-1; maybe TRBD1 (6 bases). With 0 bases removed from V and 5 bases from J, the gap between germline ends came to 16 bases. The germline gives CDR1 LGHNA, CDR2 YSLEER. The CDR3 spans 16 residues. CDR3: CASSQDTGQRGTEAFF. In DNA, the CDR3 is TGCGCCAGCAGCCAAGATACCGGGCAAAGGGGGACTGAAGCTTTCTTT.

Only a few counts were recorded for this clone. The J gene is TRBJ2-1, the V gene TRBV15, with 7 bases lining up with TRBD1. Unmatched junction bases numbered 6, after V lost 4 bases and J lost 3 bases. This CDR3 comprises 15 residues. CDR1 and CDR2 (germline): LNHNV, YYDKDF (reference sequence). CDR3 residues: CATSTGDSLYNEQFF. CDR3 nucleotide sequence: TGTGCCACCAGCACCGGGGACAGCCTCTACAATGAGCAGTTCTTC. Supplemented by reference TRBV15 and TRBJ2-1, the full variable domain reads DAMVIQNPRYQVTQFGKPVTLSCSQTLNHNVMYWYQQKSSQAPKLLFHYYDKDFNNEADTPDNFQSRRPNTSFCFLDIRSPGLGDTAMYLCATSTGDSLYNEQFFGPGTRLTVL.

The V and J genes are TRBV5-6 and TRBJ2-7; weak D call: TRBD1 (6 bases). CDR3 size: 13 residues. Germline V gene data show CDR1 as SGHDT and CDR2 as YYEEEE. With 0 bases removed from V and 7 bases from J, the gap between germline ends came to 11 bases. The CDR3 sequence is CASSLVGAREQYF. The CDR3 nucleotides read TGTGCCAGCAGCTTGGTGGGGGCGCGGGAGCAGTACTTC.

This chain uses TRBV27 with TRBJ2-7; TRBD1 might be the D (5 bases). The germline V gene has CDR1 MNHEY and CDR2 SMNVEV (reference sequence). V was shortened by 8 bases and J by 0 bases, with 11 bases between the two germline ends. The CDR3 has 13 residues. CDR3 nucleotide sequence: TGTGCCAGCCGGACATCCTACTCCTACGAGCAGTACTTC. Amino acid sequence: CASRTSYSYEQYF.

The chain links TRBV10-1 to TRBJ2-7, with 7 bases matching TRBD1. Germline CDR1 reads WNHNN; CDR2 reads SYGVQD (reference sequence). The CDR3 has 13 residues. V shed 6 bases and J 3 bases; nucleotides not matched to a gene: 5. The CDR3 DNA reads TGCGCCAGCAGCCTCCAGGGGGACTACGAGCAGTACTTC. Residues: CASSLQGDYEQYF.

The rearrangement uses TRBV9 and TRBJ2-7; 8 bases are a match to TRBD1. V gave up 0 bases and J gave up 6 bases; unmatched junction bases: 8. Per the germline V gene, CDR1 is SGDLS and CDR2 is YYNGEE. This CDR3 has 15 amino acids. CDR3 in amino acids: CASSVAGGPAVEQYF. CDR3 DNA sequence: TGTGCCAGCAGCGTAGCAGGGGGCCCGGCGGTCGAGCAGTACTTC. The variable domain in full, with the rest retrieved from reference TRBV9 and TRBJ2-7, is DSGVTQTPKHLITATGQRVTLRCSPRSGDLSVYWYQQSLDQGLQFLIQYYNGEERAKGNILERFSAQQFPDLHSELNLSSLELGDSALYFCASSVAGGPAVEQYFGPGTRLTVT.

This clone appeared a few times. This chain joins TRBV9 and TRBJ1-5, with 9 bases identical to TRBD1. The CDR3 is made up of 14 amino acids. CDR1 SGDLS and CDR2 YYNGEE come from the germline V gene. Trimming at V came to 4 bases and at J to 2 bases, leaving 1 base not matched to a gene. The DNA for the CDR3 is TGTGCCAGCAGCCGGACAGGGGGCAATCAGCCCCAGCATTTT. This gives the protein CASSRTGGNQPQHF.

This clone was counted only a few times. The genes are TRBV2 and TRBJ2-7; no reliable D call. The CDR3 length is 12 residues. CDR1 and CDR2 from the germline V gene are SNHLY and FYNNEI. V lost 2 bases, J lost 4 bases, and 6 bases lay in between. DNA of the CDR3: TGTGCCAGCAGTGAACTGCCTTACGAGCAGTACTTC. Translating gives CASSELPYEQYF.

The rearrangement uses TRBV7-9 and TRBJ2-7, with 11 bases that match TRBD2. The CDR3 extends over 17 amino acids. Trimming at V came to 5 bases and at J to 12 bases, leaving 21 bases not matched to a gene. Per germline, CDR1 SEHNR and CDR2 FQNEAQ (reference sequence). The CDR3 sequence is CASSSFLPGLADSLVYF. The CDR3 region has the DNA TGTGCCAGCAGCAGCTTTCTCCCGGGACTAGCGGATTCTTTGGTGTACTTC. Based on the CDR3 plus reference TRBV7-9 and TRBJ2-7, the full variable domain is DTGVSQNPRHKITKRGQNVTFRCDPISEHNRLYWYRQTLGQGPEFLTYFQNEAQLEKSRLLSDRFSAERPKGSFSTLEIQRTEQGDSAMYLCASSSFLPGLADSLVYFGPGTRLTVT.

V is TRBV19 and J is TRBJ2-1; 10 bases agree with TRBD1. This CDR3 contains 15 residues. J gave up 4 bases and V 5 bases, and 5 bases lay outside the gene matches. CDR1 is LNHDA and CDR2 is SQIVND in the germline V gene (reference sequence). The CDR3 coding sequence is TGTGCCAGTAGTGTTGACAGGGGGCAATACAATGAGCAGTTCTTC. Translating it yields CASSVDRGQYNEQFF.

The chain uses TRBV7-8 and TRBJ2-7; D might be TRBD1 or TRBD2, each matching 5 bases. The germline gives CDR1 SGHVS, CDR2 FQNEAQ. The CDR3 totals 16 residues. The V and J ends lost 4 bases and 2 bases respectively, with 18 bases between them. This CDR3 is CASSYRPLGDTYEQYF. CDR3 nucleotides: TGTGCCAGCAGCTACCGTCCCCTGGGGGATACCTACGAGCAGTACTTC.

This chain uses TRBV6-1 with TRBJ2-7, with 10 bases fitting TRBD1. The trim removed 5 bases at V and 3 bases at J, leaving 7 bases unmatched. The CDR3 contains 15 residues. Germline lookup yields CDR1 MNHNS and CDR2 SASEGT. In DNA, the CDR3 is TGTGCCAGCAGTCGGTGGACAGGGGGTCTCTACGAGCAGTACTTC. It is translated as CASSRWTGGLYEQYF.

To note about this clone: This same CDR3 is encoded by further DNA sequences in the sample. This chain links TRBV27 with TRBJ1-1, with D hard to call. Per the germline V gene, CDR1 is MNHEY and CDR2 is SMNVEV (reference sequence). Deletions cut 2 bases from V and 5 bases from J, with 9 bases between. The CDR3 is 13 residues long. The CDR3 sequence: CASSLTGGTEAFF. The CDR3 DNA reads TGTGCCAGCAGTTTAACGGGAGGGACTGAAGCTTTCTTT.

The chain links TRBV28 to TRBJ1-1, with a possible D match to TRBD1 (5 bases). The CDR3 sequence is 18 residues long. Trimming stripped 1 base from V and 1 base from J, with 19 bases between. CDR1 MDHEN and CDR2 SYDVKM come from the germline V gene. CDR3 DNA sequence: TGTGCCAGCAGTTTATACTCGTCTGGGGGGGGAGCGAACACTGAAGCTTTCTTT. Translated, it gives CASSLYSSGGGANTEAFF.

J is TRBJ2-2 and V is TRBV5-1, with TRBD2 matching 7 bases. CDR1 SGHRS and CDR2 YFSETQ come from the germline V gene. The trim removed 4 bases at V and 3 bases at J, leaving 9 bases unmatched. The CDR3 is 16 amino acids. The CDR3 loop is CASSPLERDDTGELFF. The CDR3 DNA reads TGCGCCAGCAGCCCCCTCGAGCGGGACGACACCGGGGAGCTGTTTTTT.

V and J are TRBV11-2 and TRBJ2-3; D not resolved. The V gene's germline CDR1 is SGHAT and CDR2 FQNNGV. The V gene lost 3 bases and the J gene lost 3 bases, with 7 bases spanning the gap. The CDR3 is 13 residues long. This chain's CDR3 is CASSFRPTDTQYF. The CDR3 bases are TGTGCCAGCAGCTTCCGACCGACAGATACGCAGTATTTT.

The rearrangement uses TRBV11-2 and TRBJ2-3; D gene uncertain. Per germline, CDR1 SGHAT and CDR2 FQNNGV. The CDR3 covers 14 residues. Trimming stripped 5 bases from V and 5 bases from J, with 14 bases between. Here the CDR3 DNA reads TGTGCCAGCAGCCTCCCGTTCGTAGGAGATACGCAGTATTTT. The encoded protein is CASSLPFVGDTQYF.

This chain connects TRBV27 to TRBJ2-5; unclear D gene. The germline V and J ends were trimmed by 6 bases and 5 bases, with 10 bases remaining between them. This CDR3 is built from 12 residues. CDR1 and CDR2 from the germline V gene are MNHEY and SMNVEV (reference sequence). The CDR3, as DNA: TGTGCCAGCAGAGGACCCTGGGAGACCCAGTACTTC. It yields the protein CASRGPWETQYF.

This chain links TRBV4-1 with TRBJ2-1; 7 positions match TRBD2. Germline V gene sequence: CDR1 MGHRA, CDR2 YSYEKL. J lost 0 bases, V lost 2 bases, and 7 bases had no gene match. CDR3 length: 17 amino acids. CDR3 nucleotides: TGCGCCAGCAGCCAAAACCTAGCGGCTAGCTCCTACAATGAGCAGTTCTTC. Protein product: CASSQNLAASSYNEQFF.

The DNA for the CDR3 is TGTGCCAGTAGGCTACTAGCGGGAGGGCCTGCCGGGGAGCTGTTTTTT. It yields the protein CASRLLAGGPAGELFF. The genes are TRBV19 and TRBJ2-2; TRBD2 matches 13 bases. Germline-derived CDR1 and CDR2 are LNHDA and SQIVND (reference sequence). The trim removed 6 bases at V and 6 bases at J, leaving 7 bases unmatched. The CDR3 covers 16 residues.

J is TRBJ1-2 and V is TRBV2; D is ambiguous. Germline CDR1 and CDR2: SNHLY and FYNNEI. The CDR3 has 11 amino acids. Trimming cost V 5 bases and J 6 bases, with 7 bases left between them. CDR3 residues: CASSLGNGYTF. CDR3 nucleotides: TGTGCCAGCAGTTTAGGGAATGGCTACACCTTC.

There are a few counts of this clone. Germline is not matched at one junction end, which may reflect a read error. The rearrangement joins TRBV10-2 to TRBJ2-1; D might be TRBD1 (5 bases). This CDR3 region has 16 residues. In germline, CDR1 is WSHSY, CDR2 SAAADI. CDR3 sequence: CASRESDTDSYNEQFF. CDR3 bases: TGCGCCAGCAGGGAGTCGGACACGGACTCCTACAATGAGCAGTTCTTC.